What follows describes a single TCR beta chain. The germline CDR1 and CDR2 sequences are KGHDR and SFDVKD. The length of the CDR3 is 17 residues. Trimming cost V 4 bases and J 7 bases; bases outside gene matches: 12. The data were produced by immunoSEQ multiplex PCR, yet TCRdb's version contains in-frame clones alone and is incomplete. The data contain about 140,000 clones, just under 80% of them singletons. The data belong to a study of blood T cell repertoires in COVID-19. Study-wide background: PBMCs, B-cell-depleted T cells, or T cells were the source of the cDNA or gDNA that made up the material.

The chain has TRBV24-1 and TRBJ2-3; the match to TRBD2 covers 11 bases. This clonotype was obtained from a woman in her fifties or sixties with acute or convalescent COVID-19. Sequenced: peripheral blood. CDR3 loop: CATSDPLAGEAGNTQYF. The DNA of the CDR3 is TGTGCCACCAGTGACCCACTAGCGGGAGAGGCAGGAAATACGCAGTATTTT.